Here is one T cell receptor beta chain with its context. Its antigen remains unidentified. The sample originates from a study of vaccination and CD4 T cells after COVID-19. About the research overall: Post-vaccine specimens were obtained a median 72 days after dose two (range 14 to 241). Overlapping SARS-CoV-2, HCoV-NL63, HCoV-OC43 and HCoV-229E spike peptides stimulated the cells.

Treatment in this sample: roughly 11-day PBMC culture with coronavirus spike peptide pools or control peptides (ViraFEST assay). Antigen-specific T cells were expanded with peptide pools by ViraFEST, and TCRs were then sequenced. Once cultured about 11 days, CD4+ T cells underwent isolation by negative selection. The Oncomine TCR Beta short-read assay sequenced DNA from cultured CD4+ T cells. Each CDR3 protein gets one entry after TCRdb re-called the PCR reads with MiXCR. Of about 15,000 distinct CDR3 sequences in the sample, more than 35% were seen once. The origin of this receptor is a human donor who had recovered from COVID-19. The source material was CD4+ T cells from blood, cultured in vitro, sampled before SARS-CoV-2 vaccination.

In DNA, the CDR3 is TGTGCCAGCAGTTTAGCGGGGTATGGCTACACCTTC. It yields the protein CASSLAGYGYTF. The V gene is TRBV28, the J gene TRBJ1-2; D uncertain. CDR1 and CDR2 (germline): MDHEN, SYDVKM. V shed 2 bases and J shed 5 bases, with 6 bases lying between them. The CDR3 sequence is 12 residues long.